Listed here are 16 T cell receptor beta chains from one sample, sequenced in a study of T cell responses to AZD1222 COVID-19 vaccine. Generated by immunoSEQ multiplex PCR, the TCRdb table keeps only in-frame clones and is missing some. The sample includes some 98,000 clones, 88% of them seen just once. This sample comprised peripheral blood, obtained 28 days after the second AZD1222 dose. Receptor source: an adult who received the AZD1222 COVID-19 vaccine.

The genes are TRBV5-4 and TRBJ2-5, with TRBD2 as a possible D gene (5 bases). CDR1 and CDR2 (germline): SGHNT, YYREEE (reference sequence). V was cut by 4 bases and J by 0 bases, with 13 bases left in between. The CDR3 is 15 residues long. CDR3 coding DNA: TGTGCCAGCAGCCCAACGACCGGGGACCAAGAGACCCAGTACTTC. Translating it yields CASSPTTGDQETQYF.

J is TRBJ2-7 and V is TRBV15, with D possibly being TRBD1 or TRBD2 (5 bases each). CDR3 length equals 16 residues. The V and J ends lost 1 base and 4 bases respectively, with 17 bases between them. CDR1 is LNHNV, CDR2 YYDKDF, per germline (reference sequence). The CDR3 nucleotides are TGTGCCACCAGCAGAGTTTCTGGGGGTAGAGGGTACGAGCAGTACTTC. The encoded protein is CATSRVSGGRGYEQYF.

This clone appeared a single time. The chain uses TRBV3-1 (or the pseudogene TRBV3-2) and TRBJ1-4, with D possibly being TRBD1 (6 bases). This CDR3 is 15 amino acids long. Germline V gene lookup returns CDR1 LGHDT and CDR2 YNNKEL (reference sequence). V lost 5 bases and J 4 bases, leaving 14 bases between the germline ends. CDR3 DNA: TGTGCCAGCAGCGGCTCGGGACAAATTAATGAAAAACTGTTTTTT. Translation: CASSGSGQINEKLFF.

A single count supports this clone. The chain links TRBV28 to TRBJ1-6, with 9 bases that match TRBD1. Germline CDR1 reads MDHEN; CDR2 reads SYDVKM. Trimming took 4 bases from V and 10 from J; bases not matched to a gene: 17. This CDR3 is 18 amino acids long. The DNA of the CDR3 is TGTGCCAGCAGTTGGGGGGCGACCGGGACAGGGTTGGGGTCACCCCTCCACTTT. Translated, it gives CASSWGATGTGLGSPLHF.

The chain combines TRBV23-1 with TRBJ2-2; 8 bases match TRBD1. TRBV23-1 is an ORF, and what it does is uncertain. V was clipped by 6 bases and J by 6 bases; unmatched bases: 9. There are 15 residues in the CDR3. The CDR3 region has the DNA TGCGCCAGCAGGTGCCCGGGACAGGTTCCCGGGGAGCTGTTTTTT. Residues: CASRCPGQVPGELFF.

This chain connects TRBV18 to TRBJ2-1, with TRBD2 matching over 12 bases. V was clipped by 4 bases and J by 1 base; unmatched bases: 2. The CDR3 sequence is 16 residues long. Germline V gene sequence: CDR1 KGHSH, CDR2 LQKENI. The CDR3: CASSLGLAGSYNEQFF. CDR3 in DNA: TGTGCCAGCTCACTAGGACTAGCGGGATCCTACAATGAGCAGTTCTTC.

This clone appeared a single time. The sample has other DNA sequences that encode this CDR3 too. V and J are TRBV6-5 and TRBJ1-1; TRBD1 is a possible D gene (5 bases). The CDR3 loop spans 13 amino acids. The germline V gene encodes CDR1 MNHEY and CDR2 SVGAGI. Deletions cut 6 bases from V and 0 bases from J, with 8 bases between. The CDR3 protein is CASSRQMNTEAFF. In nucleotides, the CDR3 is TGTGCCAGCAGCCGACAGATGAACACTGAAGCTTTCTTT.

The chain uses TRBV18 and TRBJ2-3; 10 bases fit TRBD2. The germline V gene encodes CDR1 KGHSH and CDR2 LQKENI. The ends lost 0 bases at V and 3 bases at J; junction bases unmatched: 3. This CDR3 is 16 amino acids long. In nucleotides, the CDR3 is TGTGCCAGCTCACCACCGAAGACTAGCGGGACAGATACGCAGTATTTT. Translating it yields CASSPPKTSGTDTQYF.

The table lists this clone with a count of one. V usage is TRBV27 and J usage is TRBJ2-2; 13 bases fit TRBD2. Trimming cost V 3 bases and J 7 bases; bases outside gene matches: 5. The CDR3 spans 16 residues. Germline-derived CDR1 and CDR2 are MNHEY and SMNVEV (reference sequence). For the CDR3, the DNA is TGTGCCAGCAGTTTCGGACTAGCGGGAGCGGGCGGGGAGCTGTTTTTT. Translated, it gives CASSFGLAGAGGELFF.

The chain is built from TRBV28 and TRBJ2-3; 8 bases fit TRBD2. The CDR3 consists of 15 residues. The germline V gene has CDR1 MDHEN and CDR2 SYDVKM. Trimming cost V 2 bases and J 0 bases; bases outside gene matches: 1. DNA of the CDR3: TGTGCCAGCAGTTTAACTAGCGGCAGCACAGATACGCAGTATTTT. Translated: CASSLTSGSTDTQYF.

In nucleotides, the CDR3 is TGTGCCAGCAGCCAGACTAACTCCTACGAGCAGTACTTC. As protein: CASSQTNSYEQYF. J is TRBJ2-7 and V is TRBV14; D may be TRBD2 (5 bases). Germline values: CDR1 SGHDN, CDR2 FVKESK. The CDR3 sequence is 13 residues long. Trimming removed 3 bases from V and 0 bases from J, with 6 bases in between.

This clone has a single count. The rearrangement uses TRBV19 and TRBJ2-1, with TRBD2 matching over 9 bases. The CDR3 loop spans 17 amino acids. Germline V lookup: CDR1 LNHDA, CDR2 SQIVND (reference sequence). V lost 5 bases and J lost 6; bases outside the gene matches: 14. CDR3 DNA sequence: TGTGCCAGTAGTCATGACCCACCGGCTAGCGGGGCCAATGAGCAGTTCTTC. Protein product: CASSHDPPASGANEQFF.

The rearrangement links TRBV19 to TRBJ2-7; 10 nucleotides line up with TRBD1. J lost 3 bases, V lost 9 bases, and 5 bases had no gene match. Germline CDR1 reads LNHDA; CDR2 reads SQIVND (reference sequence). This CDR3 spans 13 amino acids. CDR3 amino acids: CASRQGADYEQYF. The CDR3 DNA reads as TGTGCCAGCCGACAGGGGGCTGACTACGAGCAGTACTTC. The variable domain in full, with the rest retrieved from reference TRBV19 and TRBJ2-7, is DGGITQSPKYLFRKEGQNVTLSCEQNLNHDAMYWYRQDPGQGLRLIYYSQIVNDFQKGDIAEGYSVSREKKESFPLTVTSAQKNPTAFYLCASRQGADYEQYFGPGTRLTVT.

V is TRBV7-2 and J is TRBJ2-1; D unclear. Germline V gene lookup returns CDR1 SGHTA and CDR2 FQGNSA. CDR3 length: 14 residues. Trimming removed 0 bases at V and 5 bases at J, with 8 bases between. The CDR3 DNA follows: TGTGCCAGCAGCTTAGCAGGACCGAACAATGAGCAGTTCTTC. Amino acid sequence: CASSLAGPNNEQFF.

The chain recombines TRBV10-1 with TRBJ2-3; D uncertain. The CDR3 is 14 amino acids. V lost 7 bases, J lost 2 bases, and 13 bases lay in between. From germline, CDR1 is WNHNN and CDR2 SYGVQD (reference sequence). This CDR3 reads CASNPLKNTDTQYF. The CDR3 coding sequence is TGCGCCAGCAACCCTTTGAAAAACACAGATACGCAGTATTTT.

This chain joins TRBV10-1 and TRBJ2-1; no reliable D call. Trimming removed 7 bases from V and 9 bases from J, with 16 bases in between. CDR1 and CDR2 from the germline V gene are WNHNN and SYGVQD (reference sequence). This CDR3 spans 13 amino acids. CDR3 amino acids: CASNLEPLSEQFF. For the CDR3, the DNA is TGCGCCAGCAACTTAGAGCCTTTAAGTGAGCAGTTCTTC.